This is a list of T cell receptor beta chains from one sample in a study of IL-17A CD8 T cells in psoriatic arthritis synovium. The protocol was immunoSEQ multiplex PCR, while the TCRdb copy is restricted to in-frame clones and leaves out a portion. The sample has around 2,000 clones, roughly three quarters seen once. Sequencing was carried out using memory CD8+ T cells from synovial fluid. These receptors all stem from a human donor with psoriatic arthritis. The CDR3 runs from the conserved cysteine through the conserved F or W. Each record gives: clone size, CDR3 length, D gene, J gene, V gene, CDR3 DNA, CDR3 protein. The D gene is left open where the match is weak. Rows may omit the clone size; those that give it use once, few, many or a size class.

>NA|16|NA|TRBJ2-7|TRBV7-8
TGTGCCAGCAGCTTGGGGCTGGGGCTAGCCTCCTACGAGCAGTACTTC
CASSLGLGLASYEQYF
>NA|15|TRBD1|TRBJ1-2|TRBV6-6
TGTGCCAGCAGTGGATGGACAGGATTTATCTATGGCTACACCTTC
CASSGWTGFIYGYTF
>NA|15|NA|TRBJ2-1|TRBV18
TGTGCCAGCTCACCAATGAGTAGCTTGGACAATGAGCAGTTCTTC
CASSPMSSLDNEQFF
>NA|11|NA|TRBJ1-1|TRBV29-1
TGCAGCGCATACATAGACACTGAAGCTTTCTTT
CSAYIDTEAFF
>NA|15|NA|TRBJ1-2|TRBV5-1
TGCGCCAGCAGCTACGACAGTTCGCTGAGCTACGGCTACACCTTC
CASSYDSSLSYGYTF
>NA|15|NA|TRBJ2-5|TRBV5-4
TGTGCCAGCAGCTTGGGGTGGACAAGTCAAGAGACCCAGTACTTC
CASSLGWTSQETQYF
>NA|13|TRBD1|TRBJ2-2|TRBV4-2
TGTGCCAGCAGGACAGGGGGAGCCGGGGAGCTGTTTTTT
CASRTGGAGELFF
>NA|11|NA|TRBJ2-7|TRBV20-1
TGCAGTGCCTGGGAGGGGGGCGAGCAGTACTTC
CSAWEGGEQYF
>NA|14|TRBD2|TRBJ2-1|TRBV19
TGTGCCAGTAGTTTCTATAGCGGGATGGATGAGCAGTTCTTC
CASSFYSGMDEQFF
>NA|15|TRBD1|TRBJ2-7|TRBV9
TGTGCCAGCAGCCTGATAGGGACAGGGCTCAGCGAGCAGTACTTC
CASSLIGTGLSEQYF
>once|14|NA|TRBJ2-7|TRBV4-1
TGCGCCAGCAGCCAAGAGGGGAAAGGGTACGGACAGTACTTC
CASSQEGKGYGQYF
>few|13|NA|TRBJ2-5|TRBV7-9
TGTGCCAGCAGCTTTGAGCTCCAAGAGACCCAGTACTTC
CASSFELQETQYF
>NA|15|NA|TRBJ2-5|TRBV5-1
TGCGCCAGCAGCTTGATGTCAGGGGTAGCAGAGACCCAGTACTTC
CASSLMSGVAETQYF
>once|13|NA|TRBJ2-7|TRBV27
TGTGCCAGCAGTTTATCGAGGGGGGGCGAGCAGTACTTC
CASSLSRGGEQYF
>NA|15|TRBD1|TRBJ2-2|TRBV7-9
TGTGCCAGCAGCTTCGGACAGGGGGCAGGAGGGGAGCTGTTTTTT
CASSFGQGAGGELFF
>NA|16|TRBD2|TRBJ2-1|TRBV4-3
TGCGCCAGCAGCCAGGCTAGCGGGGGCCACTACAATGAGCAGTTCTTC
CASSQASGGHYNEQFF
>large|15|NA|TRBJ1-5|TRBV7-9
TGTGCCAGCAGCTCATCGGGGAGTAGCAATCAGCCCCAGCATTTT
CASSSSGSSNQPQHF
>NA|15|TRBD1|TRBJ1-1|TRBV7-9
TGTGCCAGCAGCTTAGAACAGGGGGCTGACACTGAAGCTTTCTTT
CASSLEQGADTEAFF
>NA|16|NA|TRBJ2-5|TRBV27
TGTGCCAGCAGTTTTTATCTACCCGAGAACCAAGAGACCCAGTACTTC
CASSFYLPENQETQYF
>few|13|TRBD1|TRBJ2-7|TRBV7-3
TGTGCCAGCAGCGTCGGACAGGCCTACGAGCAGTACTTC
CASSVGQAYEQYF
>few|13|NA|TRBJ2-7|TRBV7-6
TGTGCCAGCAGCCCGGGACCGAACTACGAGCAGTACTTC
CASSPGPNYEQYF
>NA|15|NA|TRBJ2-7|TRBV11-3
TGTGCCAGCAGCTTAGCTGGGGGAAGCTCTTACGAGCAGTACTTC
CASSLAGGSSYEQYF
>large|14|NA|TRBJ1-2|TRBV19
TGTGCCAGTAGTATTCAGGGCGGCTACTATGGCTACACCTTC
CASSIQGGYYGYTF
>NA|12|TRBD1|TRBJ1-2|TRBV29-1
TGCAGCGGATTGACAGGGGACAACGGCTACACCTTC
CSGLTGDNGYTF
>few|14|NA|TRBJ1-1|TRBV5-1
TGCGCCAGCAGCTACTCCGGGTCAAACACTGAAGCTTTCTTT
CASSYSGSNTEAFF
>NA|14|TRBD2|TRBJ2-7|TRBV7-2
TGTGCCAGCAGCTGGACTAGCGGGAGTATCGAGCAGTACTTC
CASSWTSGSIEQYF
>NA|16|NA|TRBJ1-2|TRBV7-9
TGTGCCAGCAGCTTAGACCGTGTCGCAACCAACTATGGCTACACCTTC
CASSLDRVATNYGYTF
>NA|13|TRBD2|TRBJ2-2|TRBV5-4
TGTGCCAGCGGAACTAGCGGTACCGGGGAGCTGTTTTTT
CASGTSGTGELFF
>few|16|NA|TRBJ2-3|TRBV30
TGTGCCTGGAGTGGCTTCGGGCTCGGCAATATCGATACGCAGTATTTT
CAWSGFGLGNIDTQYF
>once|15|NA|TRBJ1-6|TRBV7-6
TGTGCCAGCAGCTCCCAGCAGGGTTATAATTCACCCCTCCACTTT
CASSSQQGYNSPLHF
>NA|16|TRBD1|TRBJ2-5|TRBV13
TGTGCCAGCAGCAACCGTGGACAGGGGGCAAGAGAGACCCAGTACTTC
CASSNRGQGARETQYF
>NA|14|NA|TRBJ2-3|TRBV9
TGTGCCAGCAATGTTGGGGTTAGCACAGATACGCAGTATTTT
CASNVGVSTDTQYF
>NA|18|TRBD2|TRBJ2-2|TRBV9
TGTGCCAGCAGCGATACCCATCGGGGGGGCAGGTTCACCGGGGAGCTGTTTTTT
CASSDTHRGGRFTGELFF
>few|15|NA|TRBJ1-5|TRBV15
TGTGCCACCAGCAGAGCCCCGGACGGAGTCCTGGCCCAGCATTTT
CATSRAPDGVLAQHF
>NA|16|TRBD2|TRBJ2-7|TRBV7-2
TGTGCCAGCAGCCTCCCACTAGCGGGAGGATCCTACGAGCAGTACTTC
CASSLPLAGGSYEQYF
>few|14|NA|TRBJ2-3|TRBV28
TGTGCCAGCAGAACCCGGGACAGCACAGATACGCAGTATTTT
CASRTRDSTDTQYF
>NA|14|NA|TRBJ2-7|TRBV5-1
TGCGCCAGCAGCTTGGAGGACTCTACCTACGAGCAGTACTTC
CASSLEDSTYEQYF